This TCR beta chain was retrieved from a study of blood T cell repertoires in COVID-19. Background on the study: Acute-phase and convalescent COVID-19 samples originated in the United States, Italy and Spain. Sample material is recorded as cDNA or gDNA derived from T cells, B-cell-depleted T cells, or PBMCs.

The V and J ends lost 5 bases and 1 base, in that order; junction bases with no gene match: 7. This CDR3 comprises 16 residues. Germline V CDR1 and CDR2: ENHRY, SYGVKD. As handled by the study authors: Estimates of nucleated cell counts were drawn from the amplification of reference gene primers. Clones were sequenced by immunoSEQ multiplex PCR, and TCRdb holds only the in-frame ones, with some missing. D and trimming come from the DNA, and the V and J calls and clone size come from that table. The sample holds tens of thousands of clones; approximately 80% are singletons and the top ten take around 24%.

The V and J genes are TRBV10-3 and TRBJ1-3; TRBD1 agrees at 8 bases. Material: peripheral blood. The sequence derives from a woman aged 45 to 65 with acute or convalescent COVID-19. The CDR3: CAISYGQGGSGNTIYF. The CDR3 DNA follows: TGTGCCATCAGTTACGGACAGGGAGGATCTGGAAACACCATATATTTT.